One and the same sample provided the 15 T cell receptor beta chains below, sequenced in a study of T cells in Graves' hyperthyroidism and ophthalmopathy. Using RNA transcripts as the source, TCR beta CDR3 regions were amplified. During a first-round RT-PCR of the TCR CDR3, the HTBI primer set was used. TCRdb called the multiplex PCR reads again in MiXCR, with one record for every CDR3 protein. The data contain hundreds of thousands of distinct CDR3 sequences, 25% of them singletons. Material: blood. Source of these receptors: a middle-aged man with Graves' hyperthyroidism.

This clonotype was counted ten times or more. CDR3 region: CAWTSGASGIGDTQYF. The CDR3 nucleotides read TGTGCCTGGACCTCTGGGGCTAGCGGGATAGGAGATACGCAGTATTTT. V gene TRBV30 combines with J gene TRBJ2-3; TRBD2 aligns across 9 bases. Germline CDR1 GTSNPN, CDR2 SVGIG (reference sequence). The CDR3 is made up of 16 amino acids. The V and J ends lost 4 bases and 5 bases, in that order; junction bases with no gene match: 13.

This clonotype has only a few counts. This CDR3 reads CASSRSTSKDEQFF. The DNA of the CDR3 is TGTGCCAGCAGTCGATCAACTAGCAAGGATGAGCAGTTCTTC. The chain couples TRBV5-4 to TRBJ2-1; possibly TRBD2 for D (6 bases). V was pared by 5 bases and J by 8 bases, with 17 bases between. The CDR3 extends over 14 amino acids. Germline-derived CDR1 and CDR2 are SGHNT and YYREEE (reference sequence).

Comments on this clonotype: One end of the junction varies from germline; a read error may be responsible. The chain links TRBV6-1 to TRBJ2-7; 14 bases map to TRBD2. The CDR3 totals 16 residues. Germline lookup yields CDR1 MNHNS and CDR2 SASEGT. The CDR3 reads CASSRLAGGSSHEQYF. In nucleotides, the CDR3 is TGTGCCAGCAGTCGACTAGCGGGAGGGTCCTCCCACGAGCAGTACTTC.

Ten or more counts support this clonotype. The rearrangement links TRBV2 to TRBJ2-5, with 8 bases that match TRBD1. V lost 2 bases to trimming and J lost 5 bases; unmatched junction nucleotides: 7. The CDR3 consists of 15 residues. The germline gives CDR1 SNHLY, CDR2 FYNNEI. The chain's CDR3 is CASSESGQDGETQYF. CDR3 coding DNA: TGTGCCAGCAGTGAATCGGGACAGGACGGGGAGACCCAGTACTTC. Full variable domain (missing parts from reference TRBV2 and TRBJ2-5): EPEVTQTPSHQVTQMGQEVILRCVPISNHLYFYWYRQILGQKVEFLVSFYNNEISEKSEIFDDQFSVERPDGSNFTLKIRSTKLEDSAMYFCASSESGQDGETQYFGPGTRLLVL.

V is TRBV28 and J is TRBJ2-3; tentatively, D is TRBD2 (6 bases). The germline V and J ends were trimmed by 7 bases and 7 bases, with 15 bases remaining between them. Germline V gene sequence: CDR1 MDHEN, CDR2 SYDVKM. This CDR3 is built from 13 residues. The CDR3 spells CASNRLVEYTQYF. The CDR3, as DNA: TGTGCCAGCAACCGACTAGTAGAGTATACGCAGTATTTT.

The chain carries TRBV5-1 and TRBJ2-5, with 7 bases lining up with TRBD2. Germline V CDR1 and CDR2: SGHRS, YFSETQ. V trimming: 3 bases; J trimming: 2 bases; junction bases outside the gene matches: 10. This CDR3 is 16 amino acids long. The CDR3 nucleotides are TGCGCCAGCAGCTCGAACACAGCGGGACCTCAAGAGACCCAGTACTTC. Translating gives CASSSNTAGPQETQYF.

The chain recombines TRBV28 with TRBJ2-7, with 9 bases identical to TRBD1. The CDR3 is 15 amino acids. Trimming cost V 4 bases and J 1 base; bases outside gene matches: 5. Germline CDR1 and CDR2: MDHEN and SYDVKM. CDR3 DNA: TGTGCCAGCAGTTCGGACAGGGGTTCTTCCTACGAGCAGTACTTC. This sequence encodes CASSSDRGSSYEQYF.

Regarding this clonotype: A clone one base away is much larger, so this may be a read error. The chain is built from TRBV3-1 and TRBJ2-7; tentatively, D is TRBD1 (5 bases). Germline V gene sequence: CDR1 LGHDT, CDR2 YNNKEL (reference sequence). This CDR3 spans 15 amino acids. The CDR3: CASSQDRHRTYKQYF. Here the CDR3 DNA reads TGTGCCAGCAGCCAAGATAGGCACAGGACCTACAAGCAGTACTTC.

This clonotype was recorded at least ten times. V is TRBV27 and J is TRBJ1-1, with 7 bases that match TRBD1. This CDR3 has 17 residues. The germline CDR1 and CDR2 sequences are MNHEY and SMNVEV (reference sequence). V lost 3 bases, J lost 1 base, and 11 bases stayed unmatched. The DNA of the CDR3 is TGTGCCAGCAGTTTGTCAAACAGGGGCCGAGGGAACACTGAAGCTTTCTTT. Translating it yields CASSLSNRGRGNTEAFF.

The chain combines TRBV28 with TRBJ2-7, with D hard to call. Germline V CDR1 and CDR2: MDHEN, SYDVKM. The CDR3 spans 14 residues. V was trimmed by 3 bases and J by 0 bases, leaving 9 bases between them. In DNA, the CDR3 is TGTGCCAGCAGTTTCGCCCAATACTCCTACGAGCAGTACTTC. As protein: CASSFAQYSYEQYF.

On this clonotype: Germline is not matched at one junction end, which may reflect a read error. The V call is TRBV5-1, the J call TRBJ1-1; D call uncertain. CDR3 length: 12 residues. Germline loops: CDR1 SGHRS, CDR2 YFSETQ. The CDR3 region is CANSLLRGEAFF. CDR3 nucleotides: TGCGCCAACAGCTTGCTTCGGGGTGAAGCTTTCTTT.

This clonotype was observed at least ten times. The V call is TRBV5-1, the J call TRBJ2-7, with 7 bases lining up with TRBD1. CDR1 is SGHRS and CDR2 is YFSETQ in the germline V gene. The CDR3 loop spans 15 amino acids. J lost 3 bases, V lost 0 bases, and 6 bases had no gene match. The CDR3 reads CASSLAGTEGYEQYF. DNA of the CDR3: TGCGCCAGCAGCTTGGCCGGGACAGAGGGCTACGAGCAGTACTTC.

This clonotype was detected many times. The rearrangement joins TRBV11-2 to TRBJ2-3; 14 nucleotides match TRBD2. Germline assignment: CDR1 SGHAT and CDR2 FQNNGV. J lost 2 bases, V lost 3 bases, and 19 bases had no gene match. CDR3 size: 22 residues. CDR3 in amino acids: CASSLSYGAGTSGRSNTDTQYF. CDR3 sequence (DNA): TGTGCCAGCAGCTTGAGTTATGGGGCCGGGACTAGCGGGAGAAGCAACACAGATACGCAGTATTTT. Variable domain in full (rest from reference TRBV11-2 and TRBJ2-3): EAGVAQSPRYKIIEKRQSVAFWCNPISGHATLYWYQQILGQGPKLLIQFQNNGVVDDSQLPKDRFSAERLKGVDSTLKIQPAKLEDSAVYLCASSLSYGAGTSGRSNTDTQYFGPGTRLTVL.

The chain is built from TRBV6-5 and TRBJ2-3, with a possible D match to TRBD2 (5 bases). Germline lookup yields CDR1 MNHEY and CDR2 SVGAGI. V was cut by 2 bases and J by 3 bases, with 6 bases left in between. This CDR3 spans 13 amino acids. The CDR3 DNA is TGTGCCAGCAGTTACGGGGAGACAGATACGCAGTATTTT. Its protein is CASSYGETDTQYF.

The rearrangement links TRBV9 to TRBJ2-1; 13 positions agree with TRBD2. In germline, CDR1 is SGDLS, CDR2 YYNGEE. With 4 bases clipped from V and 9 bases from J, the junction kept 7 bases outside the gene matches. The CDR3 extends over 15 amino acids. CDR3 sequence (DNA): TGTGCCAGCAGCCTCGGACTAGCGGGAGTTATTGAGCAGTTCTTC. This encodes CASSLGLAGVIEQFF.